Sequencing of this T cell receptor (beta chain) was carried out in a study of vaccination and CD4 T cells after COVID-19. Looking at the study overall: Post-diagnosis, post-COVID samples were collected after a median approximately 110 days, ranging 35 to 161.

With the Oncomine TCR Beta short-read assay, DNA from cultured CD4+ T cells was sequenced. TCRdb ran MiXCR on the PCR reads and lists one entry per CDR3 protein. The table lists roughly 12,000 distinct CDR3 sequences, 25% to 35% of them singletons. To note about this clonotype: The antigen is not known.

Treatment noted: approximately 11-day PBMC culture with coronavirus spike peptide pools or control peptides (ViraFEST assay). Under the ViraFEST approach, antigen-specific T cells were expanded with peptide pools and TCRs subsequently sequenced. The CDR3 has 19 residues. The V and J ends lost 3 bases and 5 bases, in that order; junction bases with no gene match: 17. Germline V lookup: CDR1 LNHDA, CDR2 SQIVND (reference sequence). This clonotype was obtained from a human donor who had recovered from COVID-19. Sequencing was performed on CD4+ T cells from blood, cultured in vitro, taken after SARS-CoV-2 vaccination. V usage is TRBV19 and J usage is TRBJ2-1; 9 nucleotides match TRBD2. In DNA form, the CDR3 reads TGTGCCAGTAGTATTCTCCTTAGCGGGAGAACCCTTGTGGACAATGAGCAGTTCTTC. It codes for CASSILLSGRTLVDNEQFF.